Listed below are T cell receptor beta chains from one sample, sequenced in a study of molecular identifiers for immune sequencing clone quantification. TCRdb analysed the PCR reads with MiXCR anew, one entry per CDR3 protein. This repertoire shows about 500,000 distinct CDR3 sequences, 25% found once; its top ten account for under 0.8%. Sequencing was done on a sample of naive CD8+ T cells from blood, with Jurkat cell RNA spiked in. These receptors were taken from a human donor in good health. Some libraries in this study had Jurkat cell RNA spiked in. Each CDR3 is given with its conserved first and last residue. The order of the fields is CDR3 protein, CDR3 DNA, clone size, J gene, D gene, V gene. A D gene is named only where the DNA matches it firmly. Not every row has a clone size; where given, it reads once, few, many or a size class.

CDR3 protein: CASSQEGHTEAFF
CDR3 DNA: TGTGCCAGCAGCCAGGAGGGGCACACTGAAGCTTTCTTT
clone size: many
J gene: TRBJ1-1
D gene: NA
V gene: TRBV3-1

CDR3 protein: CASSSWTVATNEKLSF
CDR3 DNA: TGTGCCAGTAGTTCATGGACGGTTGCAACTAATGAAAAACTGTCTTTT
clone size: NA
J gene: TRBJ1-4
D gene: NA
V gene: TRBV19

CDR3 protein: CASSQVVLAGNEQFF
CDR3 DNA: TGCGCCAGCAGCCAAGTAGTTCTAGCGGGGAATGAGCAGTTCTTC
clone size: few
J gene: TRBJ2-1
D gene: TRBD2
V gene: TRBV4-1

CDR3 protein: CASSLGDRPFYGYTF
CDR3 DNA: TGTGCCAGCAGTCTCGGGGACAGGCCTTTCTATGGCTACACCTTC
clone size: NA
J gene: TRBJ1-2
D gene: TRBD1
V gene: TRBV6-5

CDR3 protein: CASSLDRGSPSSYNEQFF
CDR3 DNA: TGTGCCAGCAGCTTGGACCGGGGGTCCCCTAGCTCCTACAATGAGCAGTTCTTC
clone size: many
J gene: TRBJ2-1
D gene: NA
V gene: TRBV5-6

CDR3 protein: CASSPRGGEGEQFF
CDR3 DNA: TGTGCCAGCAGCCCCCGGGGGGGGGAAGGGGAGCAGTTCTTC
clone size: few
J gene: TRBJ2-1
D gene: NA
V gene: TRBV21-1

CDR3 protein: CASPDSNSYEQYF
CDR3 DNA: TGTGCCAGCCCTGACAGCAACTCCTACGAGCAGTACTTC
clone size: few
J gene: TRBJ2-7
D gene: NA
V gene: TRBV28

CDR3 protein: CASSFLTLNTEAFF
CDR3 DNA: TGCGCCAGCAGCTTTCTAACCCTGAACACTGAAGCTTTCTTT
clone size: few
J gene: TRBJ1-1
D gene: NA
V gene: TRBV5-1

CDR3 protein: CASRGQVSGNTIYF
CDR3 DNA: TGTGCCAGCAGAGGACAGGTCTCTGGAAACACCATATATTTT
clone size: NA
J gene: TRBJ1-3
D gene: TRBD1
V gene: TRBV11-2

CDR3 protein: CASSYPTGYTDTQYF
CDR3 DNA: TGTGCCAGCAGTTACCCGACAGGCTACACAGATACGCAGTATTTT
clone size: few
J gene: TRBJ2-3
D gene: NA
V gene: TRBV6-6

CDR3 protein: CASSPGTSENSYDEQFF
CDR3 DNA: TGTGCCAGCAGCCCCGGGACTAGCGAAAACTCCTACGATGAGCAGTTCTTC
clone size: NA
J gene: TRBJ2-1
D gene: TRBD2
V gene: TRBV7-6

CDR3 protein: CASSIYQKETQYF
CDR3 DNA: TGTGCCAGCAGCATTTACCAGAAAGAGACCCAGTACTTC
clone size: many
J gene: TRBJ2-5
D gene: NA
V gene: TRBV28

CDR3 protein: CASRLPGLEQETQYF
CDR3 DNA: TGTGCCAGCAGACTCCCGGGACTAGAGCAAGAGACCCAGTACTTC
clone size: NA
J gene: TRBJ2-5
D gene: TRBD2
V gene: TRBV2

CDR3 protein: CASSQNGLAVYNEQFF
CDR3 DNA: TGTGCCAGCAGCCAAAACGGACTAGCGGTCTACAATGAGCAGTTCTTC
clone size: NA
J gene: TRBJ2-1
D gene: TRBD2
V gene: TRBV4-2

CDR3 protein: CASSRDRTSTDTQYF
CDR3 DNA: TGTGCCAGTAGTAGAGACAGGACGAGCACAGATACGCAGTATTTT
clone size: few
J gene: TRBJ2-3
D gene: NA
V gene: TRBV19

CDR3 protein: CASSPPGYGDEQYF
CDR3 DNA: TGTGCCAGCAGCCCGCCCGGTTATGGGGACGAGCAGTACTTC
clone size: many
J gene: TRBJ2-7
D gene: NA
V gene: TRBV14

CDR3 protein: CAGSTMTEIYTEAFF
CDR3 DNA: TGTGCCGGCAGCACCATGACCGAAATATACACTGAAGCTTTCTTT
clone size: NA
J gene: TRBJ1-1
D gene: NA
V gene: TRBV7-9

CDR3 protein: CSAGGGADYEQYF
CDR3 DNA: TGCAGCGCAGGCGGGGGGGCAGACTACGAGCAGTACTTC
clone size: many
J gene: TRBJ2-7
D gene: TRBD2
V gene: TRBV29-1

CDR3 protein: CASGLVDYNEQFF
CDR3 DNA: TGTGCTAGTGGTTTGGTTGATTACAATGAGCAGTTCTTC
clone size: NA
J gene: TRBJ2-1
D gene: NA
V gene: TRBV12-5

CDR3 protein: CASSIGPGITEAFF
CDR3 DNA: TGTGCCAGTAGTATCGGTCCCGGGATCACTGAAGCTTTCTTT
clone size: few
J gene: TRBJ1-1
D gene: NA
V gene: TRBV19

CDR3 protein: CASSIGVGVGELFF
CDR3 DNA: TGTGCCAGTAGTATAGGAGTGGGCGTCGGGGAGCTGTTTTTT
clone size: NA
J gene: TRBJ2-2
D gene: NA
V gene: TRBV19

CDR3 protein: CASSTANREEQYF
CDR3 DNA: TGTGCCAGCAGTACCGCTAACAGGGAGGAGCAGTACTTC
clone size: many
J gene: TRBJ2-7
D gene: NA
V gene: TRBV6-5

CDR3 protein: CASSPIPGAALGEQYF
CDR3 DNA: TGTGCCAGCAGCCCTATCCCAGGGGCAGCCCTCGGCGAGCAGTACTTC
clone size: NA
J gene: TRBJ2-7
D gene: NA
V gene: TRBV11-2

CDR3 protein: CASSSQIGLAATSTDTQYF
CDR3 DNA: TGTGCCAGCAGTTCACAAATAGGACTAGCGGCGACTAGCACAGATACGCAGTATTTT
clone size: few
J gene: TRBJ2-3
D gene: TRBD2
V gene: TRBV12-3/TRBV12-4